The clone carrying this T cell receptor (beta chain) was counted many times. What it binds is not known. In germline, CDR1 is SNHLY, CDR2 FYNNEI. V dropped 4 bases and J dropped 5; count of bases not matched to a gene: 9. The CDR3 is 15 residues long. The data were taken from a study of T cells in Graves' hyperthyroidism and ophthalmopathy. There were TCR beta CDR3 regions amplified from RNA transcripts. The HTBI set primed first-round TCR CDR3 RT-PCR. Via MiXCR, TCRdb re-called the multiplex PCR reads, giving one row per CDR3 protein. The sample consists of 640,000 or so distinct CDR3 sequences, 13% to 15% of them appearing once. Findings and caveats of the study: Ophthalmopathy and stable hyperthyroidism were separated by a 13 V-J model.

V is TRBV2 and J is TRBJ2-5; 8 bases are shared with TRBD2. The sequence was obtained from a woman under 30 with Graves' ophthalmopathy. What was sequenced was blood. The CDR3 sequence: CASSGFSGSLETQYF. In nucleotides, the CDR3 is TGTGCCAGCAGTGGGTTCAGCGGGAGCCTGGAGACCCAGTACTTC.